This T cell receptor (beta chain) was documented in a study of cytotoxic CD8 clonotypes in ibrutinib-treated CLL. This CDR3 is 16 amino acids long. V shed 7 bases, J shed 2 bases, and the junction held 14 bases outside the gene matches. The germline V gene encodes CDR1 MNHEY and CDR2 SMNVEV (reference sequence). Sequencing was performed with immunoSEQ multiplex PCR; in TCRdb, only in-frame clones are kept and a portion is missing. The sample lists some 85,000 clones, over 60% occurring once. The chain recombines TRBV27 with TRBJ2-7, with 7 bases aligning to TRBD1. The material sequenced was PBMCs, taken after 24 months of ibrutinib treatment. This sequence originates from a human donor with chronic lymphocytic leukemia. This CDR3 is CASTPLRDRPTYEQYF. Here the CDR3 DNA reads TGTGCCAGCACTCCCCTCCGGGACAGACCCACCTACGAGCAGTACTTC.